This T cell receptor (beta chain) was profiled in a study of CD8+CD57+ T cells in acquired aplastic anemia. Looking at the study overall: Quantities of DNA derived from sorted CD4+ and CD8+ cells averaged approximately 3.5 ug.

Trimming removed 4 bases from V and 10 bases from J, with 17 bases in between. The length of the CDR3 is 15 residues. CDR1 SGHDN and CDR2 FVKESK come from the germline V gene. Whoever was chosen for sequencing had shown CD8+CD57+ cell expansion by flow cytometry. Findings and caveats of the study: Patients shared around 31 CD8+ CDR3 sequences with controls.

Both TCR beta VDJ combination and CDR3 sequence profiling were carried out. Genomic DNA was the template for this profiling. MiXCR was run by TCRdb on the reads, yielding one entry per CDR3 protein. This table has 110,000 or so distinct CDR3 sequences, 55% to 60% appearing once. About this clonotype itself: The antigen is undetermined.

The chain uses TRBV14 and TRBJ1-6, with D uncertain. Sequences were obtained from sorted CD4+, CD8+, or CD8+CD57+ T cells (not recorded which) from PBMCs. The sequence derives from a human donor with aplastic anemia. Here the CDR3 reads CASSLTGEGWSPLHF. The DNA for the CDR3 is TGTGCCAGCAGCCTAACCGGAGAAGGTTGGTCACCCCTCCACTTT. The whole variable domain, filled in from reference TRBV14 and TRBJ1-6, reads EAGVTQFPSHSVIEKGQTVTLRCDPISGHDNLYWYRRVMGKEIKFLLHFVKESKQDESGMPNNRFLAERTGGTYSTLKVQPAELEDSGVYFCASSLTGEGWSPLHFGNGTRLTVT.